The 29 T cell receptor beta chains below all came from one sample that was sequenced in a study of glioma-infiltrating T cells. TCR alpha and beta CDR3 regions were amplified from RNA using iRepertoire nested multiplex PCR. TCRdb passed the multiplex PCR reads through MiXCR, listing each CDR3 protein once. The sample holds fewer than 200,000 distinct CDR3 sequences, more than 35% seen once. Sequenced sample: glioma tissue, nonneoplastic brain tissue, or PBMCs (not recorded which). The receptors were sampled from a human donor with low-grade glioma or glioblastoma, undergoing nonglioma brain surgery, or in good health (not recorded which).

Points on this clonotype: A much larger clone lies one base from this, so it may be a read error. V gene TRBV2 combines with J gene TRBJ1-4; 9 bases map to TRBD1. The length of the CDR3 is 15 residues. J gave up 8 bases and V 6 bases, and 10 bases lay outside the gene matches. Per germline, CDR1 SNHLY and CDR2 FYNNEI. The CDR3: CASSDDRGSEEKLFF. CDR3 coding DNA: TGTGCCAGCAGCGACGACAGGGGGAGCGAGGAAAAACTGTTTTTT.

This clonotype has at least ten counts. V gene TRBV7-2 combines with J gene TRBJ1-5; 8 bases agree with TRBD1. From germline, CDR1 is SGHTA and CDR2 FQGNSA. There are 15 residues in the CDR3. V lost 5 bases to trimming and J lost 8 bases; unmatched junction nucleotides: 11. The CDR3 sequence: CASSPMAGGAEPQHF. CDR3 coding DNA: TGTGCCAGCAGCCCCATGGCAGGGGGCGCGGAGCCCCAGCATTTT.

This clonotype has just a few counts. The chain joins TRBV12-3 or TRBV12-4 to TRBJ2-4, with no clear D. CDR3 length equals 15 residues. V was trimmed by 6 bases and J by 0 bases, leaving 12 bases between them. CDR3 sequence: CASSPSGLAKNIQYF. CDR3 nucleotides: TGTGCCAGCAGCCCGTCCGGGTTAGCCAAAAACATTCAGTACTTC.

As to this clonotype: Possible read error: a much larger clone is one base away. The chain links TRBV2 to TRBJ1-5; D call uncertain. Germline V gene sequence: CDR1 SNHLY, CDR2 FYNNEI. The CDR3 extends over 15 amino acids. V shed 6 bases and J shed 1 base, with 13 bases lying between them. CDR3 DNA sequence: TGTGCCAGCAGCGGAACAAGAGGAAGCAATCAGCCCCAGCATTTT. Residues: CASSGTRGSNQPQHF.

Details on this clonotype: It may be a read error: a sequence one base away is much more abundant. This sequence joins TRBV2 and TRBJ2-3; D gene uncertain. Trimming left V 6 bases short and J 2 bases short, with 12 bases between. CDR3 size: 14 residues. Germline V gene data show CDR1 as SNHLY and CDR2 as FYNNEI. Here the CDR3 reads CASSGSPITDTQYF. CDR3 nucleotides: TGTGCCAGCAGCGGCAGCCCTATCACAGATACGCAGTATTTT.

This clonotype was detected ten times or more. The CDR3 region is CASSSWDHNEQFF. CDR3 sequence (DNA): TGTGCCAGCAGCTCCTGGGACCACAATGAGCAGTTCTTC. The chain combines TRBV7-9 with TRBJ2-1; the D call may be TRBD1 or TRBD2 (5 bases each). This CDR3 has 13 amino acids. Germline CDR1 reads SEHNR; CDR2 reads FQNEAQ (reference sequence). The germline V and J ends were trimmed by 4 bases and 5 bases, with 9 bases remaining between them.

With regard to this clonotype: Possible read error: a much larger clone is one base away. The chain's CDR3 is CASNQGMNLQETQYF. CDR3 coding DNA: TGTGCCAGCAACCAAGGCATGAATCTCCAAGAGACCCAGTACTTC. The chain has TRBV6-1 and TRBJ2-5; no definite D call. Trimming cost V 7 bases and J 1 base, with 16 bases left between them. CDR1 MNHNS and CDR2 SASEGT come from the germline V gene. The CDR3 loop spans 15 amino acids.

A word on this clonotype: This may arise from a read error, as a much more abundant clone is one base away. The rearrangement joins TRBV28 to TRBJ2-1, with TRBD1 identical over 7 bases. CDR1 and CDR2 from the germline V gene are MDHEN and SYDVKM. CDR3 length: 16 residues. After removal of 3 bases from V and 10 bases from J, the junction contained 15 bases not matched to a gene. The CDR3 bases are TGTGCCAGCAGTTTGCACGGGACAGTGGCATACAGGGAGCAGTTCTTC. Amino acid sequence: CASSLHGTVAYREQFF.

This clonotype was seen repeatedly, ten times or more. This rearrangement joins TRBV28 to TRBJ2-3; D may match TRBD1 or TRBD2 (5 bases each). The V and J ends lost 6 bases and 0 bases respectively, with 16 bases between them. From germline, CDR1 is MDHEN and CDR2 SYDVKM. The CDR3 covers 16 residues. CDR3 amino acids: CASSPWGSDSTDTQYF. The DNA for the CDR3 is TGTGCCAGCAGCCCATGGGGGAGCGATAGCACAGATACGCAGTATTTT.

The chain combines TRBV5-4 with TRBJ1-2; 9 positions match TRBD1. V lost 2 bases, J lost 10 bases, and 6 bases stayed unmatched. Germline V CDR1 and CDR2: SGHNT, YYREEE (reference sequence). The CDR3 has 13 amino acids. DNA for the CDR3: TGTGCCAGCAGCTTCGAGACAGGGGGTGACTACACCTTC. Amino acid sequence: CASSFETGGDYTF.

The chain recombines TRBV28 with TRBJ1-2; D might be TRBD1 (6 bases). This CDR3 has 14 amino acids. Trimming left V 9 bases short and J 5 bases short, with 19 bases between. Germline CDR1 reads MDHEN; CDR2 reads SYDVKM. CDR3 loop: CARERGGLPYGYTF. Here the CDR3 DNA reads TGTGCCAGAGAACGAGGGGGGCTACCGTATGGCTACACCTTC.

This clonotype was recorded at least ten times. V and J are TRBV7-9 and TRBJ1-1, with unresolved D. CDR3 length: 15 amino acids. Germline values: CDR1 SEHNR, CDR2 FQNEAQ (reference sequence). The ends were cut back, 5 bases at V and 5 bases at J, with 18 bases in the middle. CDR3 amino acids: CASSLGGVFRTEAFF. CDR3 nucleotides: TGTGCCAGCAGCCTCGGAGGTGTGTTTCGGACTGAAGCTTTCTTT.

A note on this clonotype: This may arise from a read error, as a much more abundant clone is one base away. The chain employs TRBV7-9 and TRBJ1-2; 8 positions match TRBD1. The CDR3 has 14 amino acids. The trim removed 5 bases at V and 3 bases at J, leaving 5 bases unmatched. CDR1 and CDR2 from the germline V gene are SEHNR and FQNEAQ (reference sequence). The CDR3 spells CASSTGQGDYGYTF. The CDR3 nucleotides read TGTGCCAGCAGCACAGGACAGGGTGACTATGGCTACACCTTC.

There are many counts of this clonotype. This sequence joins TRBV19 and TRBJ1-1; 9 nucleotides line up with TRBD1. Trimming cost V 6 bases and J 5 bases; bases outside gene matches: 7. CDR1 and CDR2 from the germline V gene are LNHDA and SQIVND (reference sequence). CDR3 length: 14 amino acids. The CDR3 region is CASRNNRGRTEAFF. The CDR3 region has the DNA TGTGCCAGTAGGAATAACAGGGGGCGAACTGAAGCTTTCTTT. Using reference TRBV19 and TRBJ1-1 for the parts outside the CDR3, the full variable domain is DGGITQSPKYLFRKEGQNVTLSCEQNLNHDAMYWYRQDPGQGLRLIYYSQIVNDFQKGDIAEGYSVSREKKESFPLTVTSAQKNPTAFYLCASRNNRGRTEAFFGQGTRLTVV.

This sequence joins TRBV4-1 and TRBJ2-1, with D possibly matching TRBD2 (5 bases). The germline CDR1 and CDR2 sequences are MGHRA and YSYEKL. CDR3 length equals 15 residues. V shed 5 bases and J shed 0 bases, with 11 bases lying between them. For the CDR3, the DNA is TGCGCCAGCAGCTTAGCGTCTAGCTCCTACAATGAGCAGTTCTTC. Protein product: CASSLASSSYNEQFF.

This clonotype has just one count. At one end the junction does not follow the germline gene, possibly because of a read error. The chain recombines TRBV4-2 with TRBJ2-1; 9 positions match TRBD2. This CDR3 region has 14 residues. The germline V gene encodes CDR1 LGHNA and CDR2 YNFKEQ. The CDR3 DNA follows: TGTGCCAGCAGCCAGACTAGCGGATACAATGAGGAGTTCTTC. It translates to CASSQTSGYNEEFF.

Turning to this clonotype: At one end the junction does not follow the germline gene, possibly because of a read error. The rearrangement links TRBV27 to TRBJ2-1; 10 nucleotides line up with TRBD2. The CDR3 runs 16 residues. Per the germline V gene, CDR1 is MNHEY and CDR2 is SMNVEV (reference sequence). The CDR3 DNA reads TGTGCCAGCAGTTTTGGGACTAGCGATAGGGGCAATGAGAAGTTCTTC. Translated: CASSFGTSDRGNEKFF.

This chain links TRBV18 with TRBJ2-7; D is unclear. This CDR3 has 15 amino acids. The V end was cut by 5 bases, the J end by 7 bases, with 21 bases between. CDR1 and CDR2 from the germline V gene are KGHSH and LQKENI. CDR3 in DNA: TGTGCCAGCTCAGTCCTACTCCCGAACGGTCAGGAGCAGTACTTC. Translated, it gives CASSVLLPNGQEQYF.

Comment on this clonotype: The junction departs from the called germline gene at one end, perhaps through a read error. The chain employs TRBV5-8 and TRBJ2-1; tentatively, D is TRBD1 (6 bases). This CDR3 has 15 residues. The V gene's germline CDR1 is SGHTS and CDR2 YDEGEE. CDR3 bases: TGTGCCAGCAGCCCGGGACATAGCTCCTACAATAAGCAGTCCTTC. It codes for CASSPGHSSYNKQSF.

This clonotype came up a few times. CDR3 nucleotide sequence: TGTGCCAGCAGCGCCGGACTAGCGGAGGGACTTTACTTC. This translates into CASSAGLAEGLYF. The chain uses TRBV11-2 and TRBJ2-5, with 10 bases fitting TRBD2. The junction had 11 bases not matched to a gene; V was cut back by 5 bases and J by 14 bases. This CDR3 comprises 13 residues. Germline lookup yields CDR1 SGHAT and CDR2 FQNNGV.

This clonotype appeared a few times. One junction end does not reproduce the germline sequence, and a read error may be involved. This sequence joins TRBV2 and TRBJ2-5; 8 positions agree with TRBD1. The germline gives CDR1 SNHLY, CDR2 FYNNEI. This CDR3 spans 15 amino acids. The CDR3, as DNA: TGTGCCACCAGTGACCCGGGACAGGAAGAGCGGACCCAGTACTTC. Translation gives CATSDPGQEERTQYF.

This clonotype was observed many times. The gene calls are TRBV20-1 and TRBJ2-1; D remains unclear. Deletions cut 4 bases from V and 10 bases from J, with 11 bases between. From germline, CDR1 is DFQATT and CDR2 SNEGSKA (reference sequence). CDR3 length equals 11 residues. The CDR3 DNA reads TGCAGTGCTACAGAGTTAACCGAGCAGTTCTTC. Protein: CSATELTEQFF.

This clonotype was observed many times. V usage is TRBV2 and J usage is TRBJ2-3; no definite D call. V gave up 6 bases and J gave up 2 bases, with 6 bases separating them. CDR3 length: 12 residues. CDR1 SNHLY and CDR2 FYNNEI come from the germline V gene. In DNA, the CDR3 is TGTGCCAGCAGAGCTGACACAGATACGCAGTATTTT. Translated, it gives CASRADTDTQYF. Full variable domain (missing parts from reference TRBV2 and TRBJ2-3): EPEVTQTPSHQVTQMGQEVILRCVPISNHLYFYWYRQILGQKVEFLVSFYNNEISEKSEIFDDQFSVERPDGSNFTLKIRSTKLEDSAMYFCASRADTDTQYFGPGTRLTVL.

V and J are TRBV5-1 and TRBJ2-1; D is ambiguous. The length of the CDR3 is 14 residues. V was pared by 0 bases and J by 0 bases, with 4 bases between. CDR1 and CDR2 (germline): SGHRS, YFSETQ. The chain's CDR3 is CASSLEDSYNEQFF. The CDR3 coding sequence is TGCGCCAGCAGCTTGGAAGACTCCTACAATGAGCAGTTCTTC.

This clonotype showed up many times. J is TRBJ2-5 and V is TRBV6-1; 9 bases map to TRBD1. V was clipped by 5 bases and J by 6 bases; unmatched bases: 7. This CDR3 has 14 amino acids. The germline V gene encodes CDR1 MNHNS and CDR2 SASEGT. CDR3 loop: CASSSQDRGKTQYF. In nucleotides, the CDR3 is TGTGCCAGCAGTTCACAAGACAGGGGGAAGACCCAGTACTTC.

The rearrangement uses TRBV7-8 and TRBJ1-1; D unclear. The germline V gene encodes CDR1 SGHVS and CDR2 FQNEAQ. The V end was cut by 2 bases, the J end by 10 bases, with 11 bases between. The CDR3 loop spans 12 amino acids. CDR3 sequence: CASSLLEGAAFF. The CDR3 bases are TGTGCCAGCAGCTTATTAGAGGGAGCAGCTTTCTTT.

The chain employs TRBV7-9 and TRBJ2-7, with D perhaps matching TRBD1 or TRBD2 (7 bases each). V gave up 4 bases and J gave up 5 bases, with 15 bases separating them. The CDR3 has 14 amino acids. In germline, CDR1 is SEHNR, CDR2 FQNEAQ (reference sequence). The CDR3 sequence: CASSSPGGGDEQYF. CDR3 nucleotide sequence: TGTGCCAGCAGCTCACCAGGGGGGGGCGACGAGCAGTACTTC.

Comment on this clonotype: A much larger clone lies one base from this, so it may be a read error. The gene calls are TRBV7-2 and TRBJ1-6; D perhaps matches TRBD1 (5 bases). The length of the CDR3 is 14 residues. CDR1 SGHTA and CDR2 FQGNSA come from the germline V gene. CDR3 DNA sequence: TGTGCCAGCGCCCCCCCCGGGACTAATCCACCCCTCCACTTT. The encoded protein is CASAPPGTNPPLHF.

The V gene is TRBV20-1, the J gene TRBJ2-3, with TRBD2 as a possible D gene (6 bases). This CDR3 is 16 amino acids long. Germline values: CDR1 DFQATT, CDR2 SNEGSKA (reference sequence). Trimming removed 3 bases from V and 5 bases from J, with 21 bases in between. The CDR3 DNA sequence: TGCAGTGCTAGGGGGTCGGAGGGAGAGTGGAAAGATACGCAGTATTTT. Translation: CSARGSEGEWKDTQYF.